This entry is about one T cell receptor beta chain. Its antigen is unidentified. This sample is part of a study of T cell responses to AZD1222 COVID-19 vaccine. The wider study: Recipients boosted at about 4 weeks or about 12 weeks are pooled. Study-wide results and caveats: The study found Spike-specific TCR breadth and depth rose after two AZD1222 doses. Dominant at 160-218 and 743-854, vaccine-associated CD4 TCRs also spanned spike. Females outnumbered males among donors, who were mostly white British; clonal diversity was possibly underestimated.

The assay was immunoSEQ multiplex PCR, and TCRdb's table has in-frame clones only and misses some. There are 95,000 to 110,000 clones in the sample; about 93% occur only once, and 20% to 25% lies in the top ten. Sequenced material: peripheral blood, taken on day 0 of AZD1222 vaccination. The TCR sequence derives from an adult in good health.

The CDR3 DNA sequence: TGTGCCAGCAGTTACCGGCAGGGTAACACCGGGGAGCTGTTTTTT. Protein product: CASSYRQGNTGELFF. V gene TRBV6-5 combines with J gene TRBJ2-2; D perhaps matches TRBD1 (5 bases). V was trimmed by 2 bases and J by 2 bases, leaving 9 bases between them. This CDR3 has 15 residues. Germline CDR1 MNHEY, CDR2 SVGAGI.